The 11 T cell receptor beta chains below come from one sample, sequenced in a study of blood T cell repertoires in COVID-19. TCRdb keeps only in-frame clones here, not all; method: immunoSEQ multiplex PCR. The sample consists of around 69,000 clones, 85% to 90% of them appearing once. The sample comprised peripheral blood. The receptors stem from a woman between 45 and 60 years old with active COVID-19.

The J gene is TRBJ1-3, the V gene TRBV5-4, with 9 bases that match TRBD1. Germline-derived CDR1 and CDR2 are SGHNT and YYREEE (reference sequence). Trimming at V came to 4 bases and at J to 2 bases, leaving 7 bases not matched to a gene. CDR3 length: 16 residues. CDR3: CASSNPGQGPGNTIYF. The CDR3 DNA reads as TGTGCCAGCAGCAACCCGGGACAGGGCCCTGGAAACACCATATATTTT.

The rearrangement links TRBV7-9 to TRBJ2-7, with 9 bases that match TRBD1. V lost 4 bases and J lost 3; bases outside the gene matches: 4. This CDR3 comprises 14 residues. Per germline, CDR1 SEHNR and CDR2 FQNEAQ (reference sequence). The CDR3 DNA is TGTGCCAGCAGCTCCGGGACAGGGAGCTACGAGCAGTACTTC. It codes for CASSSGTGSYEQYF. The whole variable domain, filled in from reference TRBV7-9 and TRBJ2-7, reads DTGVSQNPRHKITKRGQNVTFRCDPISEHNRLYWYRQTLGQGPEFLTYFQNEAQLEKSRLLSDRFSAERPKGSFSTLEIQRTEQGDSAMYLCASSSGTGSYEQYFGPGTRLTVT.

This clone was counted only a few times. The chain employs TRBV11-2 and TRBJ2-7; 7 bases are a match to TRBD2. The CDR3 loop spans 15 amino acids. Germline CDR1 and CDR2: SGHAT and FQNNGV. Trimming took 0 bases from V and 5 from J; bases not matched to a gene: 7. The CDR3 region has the DNA TGTGCCAGCAGCTTAGACGCGGGAGTGAACAACGAGCAGTACTTC. Encoded protein: CASSLDAGVNNEQYF.

The chain carries TRBV2 and TRBJ2-7; TRBD1 matches 10 bases. The CDR3 is made up of 16 amino acids. The V gene's germline CDR1 is SNHLY and CDR2 FYNNEI. Trimming cost V 5 bases and J 5 bases; bases outside gene matches: 12. CDR3 region: CASSKRRQGASDEQYF. The CDR3 region has the DNA TGTGCCAGCAGTAAACGAAGACAGGGGGCGTCCGACGAGCAGTACTTC. Full variable domain (remainder filled in from reference TRBV2 and TRBJ2-7): EPEVTQTPSHQVTQMGQEVILRCVPISNHLYFYWYRQILGQKVEFLVSFYNNEISEKSEIFDDQFSVERPDGSNFTLKIRSTKLEDSAMYFCASSKRRQGASDEQYFGPGTRLTVT.

The genes are TRBV24-1 and TRBJ1-2; no reliable D call. V shed 0 bases and J shed 8 bases, with 9 bases lying between them. The CDR3 contains 13 residues. Germline CDR1 reads KGHDR; CDR2 reads SFDVKD. CDR3 nucleotides: TGTGCCACCAGTGATTTGGATCTTGGCGGCTACACCTTC. This gives the protein CATSDLDLGGYTF.

In this sample, this clone turned up once. The V call is TRBV3-1 (or the pseudogene TRBV3-2), the J call TRBJ1-2; D unclear. The germline V gene has CDR1 LGHDT and CDR2 YNNKEL (reference sequence). Trimming cost V 2 bases and J 2 bases, with 12 bases left between them. This CDR3 has 15 residues. The CDR3 protein is CASSQTRASNYGYTF. The CDR3 bases are TGTGCCAGCAGCCAAACCCGCGCTTCCAACTATGGCTACACCTTC.

This chain uses TRBV6-2 or TRBV6-3 with TRBJ1-5; TRBD1 matches at 8 bases. The trim removed 6 bases at V and 0 bases at J, leaving 7 bases unmatched. The CDR3 is made up of 16 amino acids. Germline-derived CDR1 and CDR2 are MNHEY and SVGEGT. CDR3 amino acids: CASSPQGALSNQPQHF. The CDR3, as DNA: TGTGCCAGCAGCCCTCAGGGGGCCCTTAGCAATCAGCCCCAGCATTTT.

V usage is TRBV27 and J usage is TRBJ2-1; tentatively, D is TRBD2 (6 bases). Per the germline V gene, CDR1 is MNHEY and CDR2 is SMNVEV (reference sequence). The CDR3 is 16 amino acids. Trimming left V 4 bases short and J 3 bases short, with 16 bases between. The CDR3 spells CASSSPIGSGYNEQFF. CDR3 nucleotides: TGTGCCAGCAGTTCGCCCATCGGGAGCGGCTACAATGAGCAGTTCTTC.

This clone was counted between two and nine times. The V gene is TRBV4-1, the J gene TRBJ2-3; 7 positions agree with TRBD2. Germline CDR1 and CDR2: MGHRA and YSYEKL. Losses at the gene ends were 5 bases for V and 2 bases for J; bases not matched to a gene: 4. The CDR3 is 14 residues long. This CDR3 reads CASSYGTNTDTQYF. DNA for the CDR3: TGCGCCAGCAGCTACGGGACTAACACAGATACGCAGTATTTT.

V is TRBV29-1 and J is TRBJ2-6, with D possibly matching TRBD2 (5 bases). The CDR3 sequence is 13 residues long. V was shortened by 8 bases and J by 2 bases, with 10 bases between the two germline ends. Looked up from germline, CDR1 is SQVTM and CDR2 is ANQGSEA. The CDR3 nucleotides are TGCAGCACTAGTGGGGCTGGGGCCAACGTCCTGACTTTC. Its translation: CSTSGAGANVLTF.

This chain links TRBV5-1 with TRBJ2-5; D call uncertain. The CDR3 spans 18 residues. Germline V gene lookup returns CDR1 SGHRS and CDR2 YFSETQ. Trimming removed 2 bases from V and 4 bases from J, with 24 bases in between. The CDR3: CASSFLDADSSSRETQYF. The CDR3 coding sequence is TGCGCCAGCAGCTTTTTGGATGCAGACTCCTCGTCGCGAGAGACCCAGTACTTC.